This T cell receptor (beta chain) was retrieved from a study of blood T cell repertoires in COVID-19. About the study: Spain, Italy and the United States supplied samples that represented acute and convalescent COVID-19. From T cells, B-cell-depleted T cells, or PBMCs came the material, which was cDNA or gDNA.

Original processing notes: Amplification of reference gene primers provided the estimated nucleated cell counts. Sequencing was performed with immunoSEQ multiplex PCR; in TCRdb, only in-frame clones are kept and a portion is missing. V, J and clone size are taken as reported in that table, and D and trimming were inferred from the DNA itself. Found here are 100,000 to 150,000 clones, approximately 85% of them singletons; the top ten hold about 6.2%. This clone was counted only a few times. Trimming cost V 4 bases and J 0 bases, with 8 bases left between them. Germline CDR1 is SGHRS and CDR2 is YFSETQ. This CDR3 is 13 amino acids long.

The chain uses TRBV5-1 and TRBJ2-7; D not certain. The receptor was derived from an elderly man with active or convalescent COVID-19. The sequenced sample was peripheral blood. Here the CDR3 DNA reads TGCGCCAGCAGCCCCTCGGGCTCCTACGAGCAGTACTTC. This codes for CASSPSGSYEQYF.